A selection of T cell receptor beta chains follows, all from one sample in a study of T cells after yellow fever vaccination. Using its own MiXCR run on the 5' RACE reads, TCRdb lists one record per CDR3 protein. The table includes 500,000 to 650,000 distinct CDR3 sequences, around a sixth detected once. Sequenced here: PBMCs, sampled 4 to 6 days after the first yellow fever vaccination. Every receptor here comes from a young man who received the YFV17D yellow fever vaccine. The CDR3 runs from the conserved cysteine through the conserved F or W. The D gene is left open where the match is weak. Clone size is given for some rows only: seen once, a few or many times, or a class if the clone is expanded.

clone_size	v_call	j_call	d_call	cdr3_aa	cdr3_nt
.	TRBV6-2/TRBV6-3	TRBJ1-2	.	CASSYSRVLYGYTF	TGTGCCAGCAGTTACTCACGAGTTCTCTATGGCTACACCTTC
few	TRBV5-4	TRBJ2-5	.	CATSWEETQYF	TGTGCCACCTCCTGGGAGGAGACCCAGTACTTC
few	TRBV23-1	TRBJ2-7	.	CASRFSWGIYEQYF	TGCGCCAGCCGCTTCTCGTGGGGAATCTACGAGCAGTACTTC
few	TRBV5-5	TRBJ1-2	.	CASSLEGRFYGYTF	TGTGCCAGCAGCTTGGAAGGCCGCTTCTATGGCTACACCTTC
.	TRBV4-3	TRBJ2-7	.	CASSQDLQGYEQYF	TGCGCCAGCAGCCAAGATCTACAAGGATACGAGCAGTACTTC
few	TRBV12-3/TRBV12-4	TRBJ2-1	.	CASSLGRLGGEQFF	TGTGCCAGCAGTTTGGGGCGGCTGGGGGGTGAGCAGTTCTTC
many	TRBV12-3/TRBV12-4	TRBJ1-1	.	CASRLTGVNTEAFF	TGTGCCAGCAGATTGACAGGTGTGAACACTGAAGCTTTCTTT
few	TRBV5-1	TRBJ1-1	.	CASSPAVLGNTEAFF	TGCGCCAGCAGCCCAGCCGTTCTGGGGAACACTGAAGCTTTCTTT
few	TRBV12-3/TRBV12-4	TRBJ2-6	.	CASSSMDSGANVLTF	TGTGCCAGCAGTTCAATGGATTCTGGGGCCAACGTCCTGACTTTC
.	TRBV7-9	TRBJ2-1	TRBD1	CASSLGQGEYNEQFF	TGTGCCAGCAGCCTCGGACAGGGCGAGTACAATGAGCAGTTCTTC
.	TRBV7-9	TRBJ2-7	.	CASSGGSPYEQYF	TGTGCCAGCAGCGGGGGGAGTCCCTACGAGCAGTACTTC
few	TRBV28	TRBJ2-3	.	CASSFLGSTDTQYF	TGTGCCAGCAGTTTCCTGGGGAGCACAGATACGCAGTATTTT
.	TRBV5-1	TRBJ2-1	.	CASMTTTYNEQFF	TGCGCCAGCATGACAACGACTTACAATGAGCAGTTCTTC
.	TRBV7-8	TRBJ2-1	.	CASSPWTVGNEQFF	TGTGCCAGCAGCCCATGGACAGTAGGGAATGAGCAGTTCTTC
many	TRBV19	TRBJ1-1	.	CASSTGETEAFF	TGTGCCAGTAGTACAGGGGAGACTGAAGCTTTCTTT
.	TRBV20-1	TRBJ2-3	TRBD2	CSASTIRTSGRTDTQYF	TGCAGTGCTAGTACGATACGGACTAGCGGGCGGACAGATACGCAGTATTTT
few	TRBV14	TRBJ1-1	TRBD1	CASSSRQGALNTEAFF	TGTGCCAGCAGCTCTAGACAGGGGGCTTTGAACACTGAAGCTTTCTTT
few	TRBV7-6	TRBJ1-2	TRBD1	CASSLGSDRGALYGYTF	TGTGCCAGCAGCTTAGGTTCAGACAGGGGAGCCCTCTATGGCTACACCTTC
.	TRBV7-2	TRBJ2-1	.	CASSLGVGAGRGNEQFF	TGTGCCAGCAGCTTAGGGGTGGGGGCTGGCCGGGGCAATGAGCAGTTCTTC
few	TRBV7-9	TRBJ2-1	TRBD2	CASSSRLAEGYNEQFF	TGTGCCAGCAGCTCGCGACTAGCGGAGGGGTACAATGAGCAGTTCTTC
.	TRBV11-3	TRBJ1-6	.	CASSHRGRNSPLHF	TGTGCCAGCAGCCACCGAGGGCGTAATTCACCCCTCCACTTT
.	TRBV24-1	TRBJ1-5	.	CATSAGSNQPQHF	TGTGCCACCAGTGCAGGGAGCAATCAGCCCCAGCATTTT
few	TRBV5-6	TRBJ1-5	TRBD1	CASSLWDRGNQPQHF	TGTGCCAGCAGCTTGTGGGACAGGGGAAATCAGCCCCAGCATTTT
.	TRBV9	TRBJ2-1	.	CASSEQGEGYNEQFF	TGTGCCAGCAGCGAACAGGGGGAGGGATACAATGAGCAGTTCTTC
.	TRBV7-9	TRBJ2-2	TRBD1	CASSWKGANTGELFF	TGTGCCAGCAGCTGGAAGGGGGCAAACACCGGGGAGCTGTTTTTT
many	TRBV20-1	TRBJ1-2	.	CSARDPRAAGRGYTF	TGCAGTGCTAGAGATCCCAGGGCCGCGGGCAGGGGCTACACCTTC
few	TRBV24-1	TRBJ2-5	.	CATSETGRETQYF	TGTGCCACCAGTGAAACAGGGCGGGAGACCCAGTACTTC
.	TRBV4-1	TRBJ1-1	.	CASSQEGWGGSPEAFF	TGCGCCAGCAGCCAAGAAGGTTGGGGAGGCAGCCCTGAAGCTTTCTTT
.	TRBV4-2	TRBJ1-4	.	CAISPGVAEKLFF	TGTGCCATCAGCCCCGGGGTAGCTGAAAAACTGTTTTTT
few	TRBV28	TRBJ2-2	.	CASSSGLPGTGELFF	TGTGCCAGCAGTTCAGGGCTTCCCGGCACCGGGGAGCTGTTTTTT
many	TRBV5-1	TRBJ2-3	TRBD2	CASSSTSGADTQYF	TGCGCCAGCAGCTCGACTAGCGGGGCGGATACGCAGTATTTT
.	TRBV5-1	TRBJ1-2	TRBD1	CASREGAANYGYTF	TGCGCCAGCAGAGAGGGGGCGGCTAACTATGGCTACACCTTC
.	TRBV25-1	TRBJ2-6	.	CASSELGETGANVLTF	TGTGCCAGCAGTGAACTCGGGGAAACTGGGGCCAACGTCCTGACTTTC
.	TRBV5-1	TRBJ2-3	.	CASSLRPDSTDTQYF	TGCGCCAGCAGCTTGCGTCCCGATAGCACAGATACGCAGTATTTT
.	TRBV4-3	TRBJ2-1	.	CASSQESNEQFF	TGCGCCAGCAGCCAAGAATCTAATGAGCAGTTCTTC
few	TRBV7-2	TRBJ2-1	.	CASSLIGVHNEQFF	TGTGCCAGCAGCTTAATAGGGGTCCACAATGAGCAGTTCTTC
few	TRBV29-1	TRBJ2-7	.	CSVEILHEQYF	TGCAGCGTTGAAATTCTCCACGAGCAGTACTTC
.	TRBV5-6	TRBJ2-2	TRBD1	CASSHQGALNTGELFF	TGTGCCAGCAGTCACCAGGGGGCGCTGAACACCGGGGAGCTGTTTTTT
.	TRBV12-3/TRBV12-4	TRBJ1-6	.	CAGARGNNSPLHF	TGTGCCGGTGCCAGAGGGAATAATTCACCCCTCCACTTT
few	TRBV5-1	TRBJ2-5	.	CASSLGQGGKTQYF	TGCGCCAGCAGCTTGGGGCAGGGGGGAAAGACCCAGTACTTC
.	TRBV7-8	TRBJ1-6	.	CASSLGGAGSPLHF	TGTGCCAGCAGCTTAGGAGGGGCAGGGTCACCCCTCCACTTT
.	TRBV20-1	TRBJ1-6	.	CSAPPAAGNSPLHF	TGCAGTGCTCCGCCCGCGGCGGGGAATTCACCCCTCCACTTT
.	TRBV5-6	TRBJ2-1	.	CASSFILPYNEQFF	TGTGCCAGCAGCTTTATCCTGCCCTACAATGAGCAGTTCTTC
few	TRBV6-2/TRBV6-3	TRBJ2-7	.	CASSYRVYEQYF	TGTGCCAGCAGTTACAGAGTCTACGAGCAGTACTTC
few	TRBV30	TRBJ2-3	.	CAWGQDTQYF	TGTGCCTGGGGGCAAGATACGCAGTATTTT
.	TRBV7-2	TRBJ2-3	TRBD2	CASSARSGGRDTQYF	TGTGCCAGCAGCGCCCGTAGCGGGGGGAGGGATACGCAGTATTTT
.	TRBV7-8	TRBJ1-3	TRBD1	CASSLEGTASGNTIYF	TGTGCCAGCAGCTTAGAAGGGACAGCCTCTGGAAACACCATATATTTT
few	TRBV29-1	TRBJ2-1	TRBD2	CSGILGTSGIYEQFF	TGCAGCGGGATACTCGGGACTAGCGGGATATATGAGCAGTTCTTC
.	TRBV6-1	TRBJ2-1	.	CASSEDSLWEQFF	TGTGCCAGCAGTGAGGACAGCCTATGGGAGCAGTTCTTC
many	TRBV5-1	TRBJ2-3	TRBD2	CASSLARLAGGQLDTQYF	TGCGCCAGCAGCTTGGCCCGACTAGCGGGGGGGCAATTAGATACGCAGTATTTT
.	TRBV6-5	TRBJ2-2	.	CASSYPNSGTGELFF	TGTGCCAGCAGTTACCCTAACAGCGGCACCGGGGAGCTGTTTTTT
few	TRBV4-3	TRBJ1-5	.	CASSQDSRGGQPQHF	TGCGCCAGCAGCCAAGATTCCAGGGGTGGCCAGCCCCAGCATTTT
many	TRBV2	TRBJ1-4	.	CASSERKGTLATNEKLFF	TGTGCCAGCAGTGAAAGGAAGGGGACACTTGCAACTAATGAAAAACTGTTTTTT
.	TRBV15	TRBJ2-2	TRBD1	CATSRVSTGATGELFF	TGTGCCACCAGCAGAGTTTCGACAGGGGCCACCGGGGAGCTGTTTTTT
.	TRBV20-1	TRBJ1-3	TRBD1	CSARTGYGNTIYF	TGCAGTGCGAGGACAGGTTATGGAAACACCATATATTTT